This T cell receptor (beta chain) appears in the sequencing data of a study of radiotherapy plus CTLA-4 blockade in lung cancer. The wider study: In less than 20% of patients, objective responses were seen; around 34% had disease control.

Regarding the study as a whole: Expansion in blood of tumor-derived TCR clones was seen after radiotherapy plus ipilimumab.

V was clipped by 5 bases and J by 3 bases; unmatched bases: 6. This CDR3 comprises 15 residues. Germline CDR1 and CDR2: SNHLY and FYNNEI. This clone was counted a few times. The target antigen is unknown. CTLA-4 blockade using ipilimumab, together with focal radiation, was received by patients with chemo-refractory metastatic non-small-cell lung cancer. Profiled with immunoSEQ multiplex PCR; TCRdb holds only in-frame clones, not every one. The table has about 51,000 clones, 70% to 80% seen once. This specimen consisted of peripheral blood, obtained from a patient treated with radiotherapy plus ipilimumab. This rearrangement joins TRBV2 to TRBJ2-7, with 11 bases that match TRBD1. This receptor was taken from a human donor with non-small cell lung cancer who had a complete response to radiotherapy plus ipilimumab. DNA of the CDR3: TGTGCCAGCAGTCCTATAGGGACAGGGGGCTACGAGCAGTACTTC. Its translation: CASSPIGTGGYEQYF.